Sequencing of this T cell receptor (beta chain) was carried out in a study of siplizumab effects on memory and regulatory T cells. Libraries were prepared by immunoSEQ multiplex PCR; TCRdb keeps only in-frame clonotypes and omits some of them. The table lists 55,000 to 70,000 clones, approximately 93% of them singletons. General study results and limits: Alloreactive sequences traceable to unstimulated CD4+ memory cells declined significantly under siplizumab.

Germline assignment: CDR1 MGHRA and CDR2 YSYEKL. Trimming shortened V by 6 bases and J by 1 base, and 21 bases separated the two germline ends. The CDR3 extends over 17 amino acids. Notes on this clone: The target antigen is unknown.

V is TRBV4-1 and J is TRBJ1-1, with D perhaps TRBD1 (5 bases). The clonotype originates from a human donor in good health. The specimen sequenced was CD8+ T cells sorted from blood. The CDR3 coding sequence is TGCGCCAGCAGTCCTGTGAGGGCGGACAACTCGAACACTGAAGCTTTCTTT. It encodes CASSPVRADNSNTEAFF.